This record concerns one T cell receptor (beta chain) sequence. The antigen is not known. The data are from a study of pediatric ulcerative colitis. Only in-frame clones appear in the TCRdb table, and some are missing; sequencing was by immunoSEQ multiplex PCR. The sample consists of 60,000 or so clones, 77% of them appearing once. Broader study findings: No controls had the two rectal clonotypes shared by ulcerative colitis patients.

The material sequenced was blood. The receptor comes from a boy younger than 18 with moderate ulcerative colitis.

The CDR3 DNA follows: TGTGCCAGCAGTTTCCTCCCTCGGACTAGCGGCTACGAGCAGTACTTC. Its translation: CASSFLPRTSGYEQYF. The chain recombines TRBV27 with TRBJ2-7; 10 bases are shared with TRBD2. CDR1 and CDR2 from the germline V gene are MNHEY and SMNVEV (reference sequence). The junction had 8 bases not matched to a gene; V was cut back by 3 bases and J by 3 bases. This CDR3 contains 16 residues.